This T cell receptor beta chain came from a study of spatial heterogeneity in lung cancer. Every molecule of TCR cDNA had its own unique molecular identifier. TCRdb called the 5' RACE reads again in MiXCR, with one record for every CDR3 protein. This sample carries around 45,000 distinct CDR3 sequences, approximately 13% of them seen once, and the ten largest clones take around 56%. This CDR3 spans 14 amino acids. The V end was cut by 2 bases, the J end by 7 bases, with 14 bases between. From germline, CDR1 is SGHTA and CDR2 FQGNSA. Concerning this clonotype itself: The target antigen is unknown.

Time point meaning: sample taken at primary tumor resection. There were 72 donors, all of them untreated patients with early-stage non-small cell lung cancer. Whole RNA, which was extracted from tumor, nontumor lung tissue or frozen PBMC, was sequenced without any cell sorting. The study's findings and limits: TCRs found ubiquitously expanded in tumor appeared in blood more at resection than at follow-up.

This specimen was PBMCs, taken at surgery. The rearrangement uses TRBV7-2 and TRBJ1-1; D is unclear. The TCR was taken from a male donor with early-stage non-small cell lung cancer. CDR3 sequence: CASSLRAATNEAFF. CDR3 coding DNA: TGTGCCAGCAGCTTAAGGGCAGCCACCAATGAAGCTTTCTTT.